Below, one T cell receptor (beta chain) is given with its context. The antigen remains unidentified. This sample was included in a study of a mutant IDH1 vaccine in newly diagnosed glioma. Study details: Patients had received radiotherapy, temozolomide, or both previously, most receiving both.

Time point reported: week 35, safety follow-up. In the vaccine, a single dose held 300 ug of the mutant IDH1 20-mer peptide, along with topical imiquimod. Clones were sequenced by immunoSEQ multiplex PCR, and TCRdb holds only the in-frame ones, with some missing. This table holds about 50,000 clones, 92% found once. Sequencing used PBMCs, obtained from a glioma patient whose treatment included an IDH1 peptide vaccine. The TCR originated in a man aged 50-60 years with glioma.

The CDR3 loop reads CASSLPQNTGELFF. DNA of the CDR3: TGTGCCAGCAGCTTGCCACAGAACACCGGGGAGCTGTTTTTT. This rearrangement joins TRBV5-6 to TRBJ2-2, with unresolved D. Germline lookup yields CDR1 SGHDT and CDR2 YYEEEE. This CDR3 region has 14 residues. The V and J ends lost 1 base and 1 base respectively, with 5 bases between them.